These 15 T cell receptor beta chains originate from one sample sequenced in a study of T cells after yellow fever vaccination. TCRdb reanalysed the 5' RACE reads using MiXCR and keeps one entry per CDR3 protein. This table holds some 670,000 distinct CDR3 sequences, roughly an eighth found once. The sequences come from PBMCs, collected on the day of the yellow fever booster vaccination. The origin of the receptors is a man aged 25 to 40 who received the YFV17D yellow fever vaccine.

This clonotype was seen a handful of times. The chain is built from TRBV7-2 and TRBJ2-1; D may correspond to TRBD1 or TRBD2 (5 bases each). V lost 5 bases to trimming and J lost 1 base, with 15 bases between them. This CDR3 region has 16 residues. Germline CDR1 and CDR2: SGHTA and FQGNSA. The CDR3 reads CASSPAGTNSYNEQFF. The CDR3 bases are TGTGCCAGCAGCCCCGCCGGGACCAATTCCTACAATGAGCAGTTCTTC.

The chain carries TRBV10-2 and TRBJ2-3; maybe TRBD1 (6 bases). This CDR3 is built from 15 residues. Trimming pared 6 bases from V and 11 bases from J, leaving 24 bases between. Germline-derived CDR1 and CDR2 are WSHSY and SAAADI. CDR3 DNA: TGCGCCAGCAGCTTACAGGGTACCGGCCTTGGTGTGCAGTATTTT. It translates to CASSLQGTGLGVQYF.

This clonotype was seen only a few times. The J gene is TRBJ2-5, the V gene TRBV10-3; perhaps TRBD1 as D (7 bases). Germline CDR1 reads ENHRY; CDR2 reads SYGVKD. Trimming removed 10 bases from V and 1 base from J, with 13 bases in between. The CDR3 extends over 13 amino acids. CDR3 protein: CATTRDSQETQYF. The CDR3 region has the DNA TGTGCCACGACGCGGGACAGCCAAGAGACCCAGTACTTC.

The V and J genes are TRBV20-1 and TRBJ2-5; 7 nucleotides agree with TRBD1. This CDR3 has 13 amino acids. V gave up 5 bases and J gave up 3 bases; unmatched junction bases: 6. Germline-derived CDR1 and CDR2 are DFQATT and SNEGSKA (reference sequence). The CDR3 spells CSAPYDREETQYF. The CDR3 coding sequence is TGCAGTGCTCCATACGACAGGGAAGAGACCCAGTACTTC.

This clonotype appeared a few times. This chain uses TRBV7-9 with TRBJ2-2; D is perhaps TRBD2 (6 bases). Trimming took 8 bases from V and 8 from J, leaving 9 bases between them. The CDR3 consists of 11 residues. The germline V gene encodes CDR1 SEHNR and CDR2 FQNEAQ (reference sequence). CDR3 region: CASRETGELFF. The CDR3 nucleotides read TGTGCCAGCCGGGAGACGGGGGAGCTGTTTTTT.

This chain links TRBV7-6 with TRBJ2-7; 11 nucleotides line up with TRBD2. The CDR3 has 13 amino acids. From germline, CDR1 is SGHVS and CDR2 FNYEAQ. V shed 6 bases and J 6 bases; nucleotides not matched to a gene: 4. The CDR3 region is CASSQGLAGEQYF. As DNA, the CDR3 is TGTGCCAGCAGTCAAGGACTAGCGGGCGAGCAGTACTTC.

J is TRBJ2-7 and V is TRBV23-1, with 11 bases lining up with TRBD2. TRBV23-1 is designated an ORF whose function remains uncertain. This CDR3 has 13 amino acids. With V trimmed by 6 bases and J by 5 bases, 3 bases remained unmatched. DNA of the CDR3: TGCGCCAGCAGACTAGCGGGAGACCACGAGCAGTACTTC. This encodes CASRLAGDHEQYF.

This clonotype was seen a few times. V usage is TRBV9 and J usage is TRBJ1-5; 7 nucleotides line up with TRBD1. CDR3 length: 15 residues. V shed 7 bases, J shed 0 bases, and the junction held 7 bases outside the gene matches. In germline, CDR1 is SGDLS, CDR2 YYNGEE. This CDR3 reads CASDRDGSSNQPQHF. The CDR3, as DNA: TGTGCCAGCGACAGGGATGGCTCTAGCAATCAGCCCCAGCATTTT.

This clonotype has just a few counts. The genes are TRBV20-1 and TRBJ2-1; 7 nucleotides match TRBD2. Germline V CDR1 and CDR2: DFQATT, SNEGSKA (reference sequence). Losses at the gene ends were 6 bases for V and 8 bases for J; bases not matched to a gene: 16. The CDR3 loop spans 15 amino acids. CDR3 protein: CSALLLAVPWDEQFF. DNA of the CDR3: TGCAGTGCCTTACTTCTAGCGGTACCCTGGGATGAGCAGTTCTTC.

In this sample, this clonotype turned up a few times. The gene calls are TRBV5-1 and TRBJ2-1, with D perhaps matching TRBD1 (6 bases). V was trimmed by 2 bases and J by 12 bases, leaving 15 bases between them. The length of the CDR3 is 13 residues. Per germline, CDR1 SGHRS and CDR2 YFSETQ. The CDR3 spells CASSFEKGGGQFF. Here the CDR3 DNA reads TGCGCCAGCAGCTTCGAAAAAGGGGGTGGGCAGTTCTTC.

The V and J genes are TRBV7-6 and TRBJ1-1, with 7 nucleotides matching TRBD1. CDR1 SGHVS and CDR2 FNYEAQ come from the germline V gene. V lost 1 base, J lost 4 bases, and 6 bases stayed unmatched. CDR3 length equals 15 residues. CDR3 amino acids: CASSLGIGGSTEAFF. In DNA form, the CDR3 reads TGTGCCAGCAGCTTAGGGATAGGGGGCTCCACTGAAGCTTTCTTT.

This clonotype has just a few counts. The V call is TRBV12-3 or TRBV12-4, the J call TRBJ2-2; 7 nucleotides match TRBD2. CDR3 length equals 13 residues. Unmatched junction bases numbered 4, after V lost 6 bases and J lost 6 bases. The CDR3 DNA reads TGTGCCAGCAGGGGGGGGAGGGCCGGGGAGCTGTTTTTT. Protein product: CASRGGRAGELFF.

In this sample, this clonotype turned up many times. The chain has TRBV7-6 and TRBJ2-1; D is perhaps TRBD1 (6 bases). Germline V lookup: CDR1 SGHVS, CDR2 FNYEAQ. Trimming cost V 3 bases and J 6 bases, with 12 bases left between them. The CDR3 has 14 amino acids. The CDR3 coding sequence is TGTGCCAGCAGCTTTGGGGACAACTCCAATGAGCAGTTCTTC. This gives the protein CASSFGDNSNEQFF. The full variable domain, completed using reference TRBV7-6 and TRBJ2-1, is GAGVSQSPRYKVTKRGQDVALRCDPISGHVSLYWYRQALGQGPEFLTYFNYEAQQDKSGLPNDRFSAERPEGSISTLTIQRTEQRDSAMYRCASSFGDNSNEQFFGPGTRLTVL.

This clonotype was counted between two and nine times. The rearrangement uses TRBV5-1 and TRBJ2-3; TRBD2 aligns across 10 bases. CDR1 and CDR2 (germline): SGHRS, YFSETQ. CDR3 size: 17 residues. J lost 2 bases, V lost 2 bases, and 8 bases had no gene match. CDR3 bases: TGCGCCAGCAGCTTCGGTAGCGGGAGGCTGTCCACAGATACGCAGTATTTT. This sequence encodes CASSFGSGRLSTDTQYF.

This clonotype was counted between two and nine times. The CDR3 here is CASSDGLGYEQYF. In nucleotides, the CDR3 is TGTGCCAGCAGCGACGGACTAGGCTACGAGCAGTACTTC. This chain links TRBV7-2 with TRBJ2-7; 7 nucleotides match TRBD2. The germline gives CDR1 SGHTA, CDR2 FQGNSA. This CDR3 spans 13 amino acids. With V trimmed by 5 bases and J by 3 bases, 4 bases remained unmatched. The variable domain in full, with the rest retrieved from reference TRBV7-2 and TRBJ2-7, is GAGVSQSPSNKVTEKGKDVELRCDPISGHTALYWYRQSLGQGLEFLIYFQGNSAPDKSGLPSDRFSAERTGGSVSTLTIQRTQQEDSAVYLCASSDGLGYEQYFGPGTRLTVT.